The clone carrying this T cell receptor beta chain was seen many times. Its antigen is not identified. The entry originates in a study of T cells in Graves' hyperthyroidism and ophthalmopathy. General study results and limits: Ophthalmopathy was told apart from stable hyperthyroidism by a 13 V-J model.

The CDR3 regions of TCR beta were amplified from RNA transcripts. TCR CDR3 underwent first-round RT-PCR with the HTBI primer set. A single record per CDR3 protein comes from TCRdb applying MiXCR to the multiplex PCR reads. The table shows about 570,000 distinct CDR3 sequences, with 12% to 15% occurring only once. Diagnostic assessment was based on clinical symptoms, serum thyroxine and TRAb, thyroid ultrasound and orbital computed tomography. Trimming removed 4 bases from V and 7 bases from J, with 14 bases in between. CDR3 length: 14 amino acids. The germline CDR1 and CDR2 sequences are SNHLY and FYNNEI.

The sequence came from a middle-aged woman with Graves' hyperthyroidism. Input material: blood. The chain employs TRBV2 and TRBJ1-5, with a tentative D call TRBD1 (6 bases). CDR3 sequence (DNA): TGTGCCAGCAGTGGGGGGGCTCCAGGACAGCCCCAGCATTTT. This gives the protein CASSGGAPGQPQHF.